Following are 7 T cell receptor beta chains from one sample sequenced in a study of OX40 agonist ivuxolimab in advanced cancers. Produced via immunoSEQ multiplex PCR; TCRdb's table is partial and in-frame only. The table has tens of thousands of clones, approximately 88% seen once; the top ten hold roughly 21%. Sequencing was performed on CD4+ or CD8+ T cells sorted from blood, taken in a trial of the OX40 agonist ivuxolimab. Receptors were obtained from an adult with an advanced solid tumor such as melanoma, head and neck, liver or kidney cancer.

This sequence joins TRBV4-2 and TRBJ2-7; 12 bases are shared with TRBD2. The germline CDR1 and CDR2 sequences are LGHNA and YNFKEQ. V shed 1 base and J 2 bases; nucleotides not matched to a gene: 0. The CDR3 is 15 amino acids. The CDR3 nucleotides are TGTGCCAGCAGCCAAGGGACTAGCGGGACCTACGAGCAGTACTTC. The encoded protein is CASSQGTSGTYEQYF.

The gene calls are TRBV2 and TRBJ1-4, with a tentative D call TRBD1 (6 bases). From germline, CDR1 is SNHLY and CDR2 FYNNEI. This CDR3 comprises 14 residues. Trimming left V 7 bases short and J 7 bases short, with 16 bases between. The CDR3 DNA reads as TGTGCCAGCAAGGCGGGGGGCGCGGGTGAAAAACTGTTTTTT. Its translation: CASKAGGAGEKLFF.

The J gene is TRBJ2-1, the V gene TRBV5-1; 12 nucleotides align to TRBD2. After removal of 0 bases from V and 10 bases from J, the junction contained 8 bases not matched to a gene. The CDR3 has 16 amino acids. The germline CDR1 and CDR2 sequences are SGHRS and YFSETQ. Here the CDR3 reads CASSLADLAGGGEQFF. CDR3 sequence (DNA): TGCGCCAGCAGCTTGGCCGACCTAGCGGGAGGGGGGGAGCAGTTCTTC.

The CDR3 loop reads CASSLEVLQETQYF. DNA for the CDR3: TGTGCCAGCAGCTTAGAAGTCCTACAAGAGACCCAGTACTTC. V is TRBV11-2 and J is TRBJ2-5; D unclear. Trimming cost V 0 bases and J 2 bases, with 7 bases left between them. This CDR3 is 14 amino acids long. CDR1 and CDR2 from the germline V gene are SGHAT and FQNNGV.

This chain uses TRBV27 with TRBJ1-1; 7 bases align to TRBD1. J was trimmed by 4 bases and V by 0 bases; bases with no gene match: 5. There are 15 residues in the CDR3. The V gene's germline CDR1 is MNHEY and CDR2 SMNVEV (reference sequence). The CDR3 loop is CASSLSKGGGTEAFF. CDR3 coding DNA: TGTGCCAGCAGTTTATCGAAAGGGGGCGGCACTGAAGCTTTCTTT.

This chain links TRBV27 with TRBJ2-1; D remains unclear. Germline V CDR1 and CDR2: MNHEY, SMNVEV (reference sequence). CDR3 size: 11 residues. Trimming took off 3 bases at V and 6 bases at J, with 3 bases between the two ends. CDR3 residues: CASSFSNEQFF. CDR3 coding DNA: TGTGCCAGCAGTTTCAGCAATGAGCAGTTCTTC.

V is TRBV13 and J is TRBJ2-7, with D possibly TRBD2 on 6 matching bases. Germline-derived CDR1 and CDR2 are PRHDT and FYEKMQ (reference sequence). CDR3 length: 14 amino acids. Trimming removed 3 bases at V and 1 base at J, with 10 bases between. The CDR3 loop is CASSFKGRSYEQYF. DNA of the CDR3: TGTGCCAGCAGCTTTAAAGGGAGGTCCTACGAGCAGTACTTC.